This is a list of T cell receptor beta chains from one sample in a study of shared clonotypes between healthy human individuals. Generated by immunoSEQ multiplex PCR, the TCRdb table keeps only in-frame clones and is missing some. Among more than 1,200,000 clones listed, just under 99% were seen once. The sample taken for sequencing was naive CD4+ T cells sorted from blood. These receptors were taken from a man younger than 40 in good health. Both conserved end residues are part of each CDR3. The D gene is left open where the match is weak. Only some rows state a clone size, as once, few, many or a class for expanded clones.

J: TRBJ1-1
size: -
D: TRBD1
V: TRBV27
CDR3: CASSGRDRVTEAFF
DNA: TGTGCCAGCAGTGGCCGGGACAGGGTCACTGAAGCTTTCTTT

J: TRBJ2-7
size: -
D: TRBD1
V: TRBV11-2
CDR3: CASSEDRAEQYF
DNA: TGTGCCAGCAGCGAGGACAGGGCCGAGCAGTACTTC

J: TRBJ1-2
size: -
D: TRBD1
V: TRBV19
CDR3: CASSRGTELSYGYTF
DNA: TGTGCCAGTAGTAGAGGGACAGAGTTAAGCTATGGCTACACCTTC

J: TRBJ1-2
size: -
D: -
V: TRBV6-1
CDR3: CASKVASYGYTF
DNA: TGTGCCAGCAAAGTTGCGAGCTATGGCTACACCTTC

J: TRBJ1-2
size: -
D: -
V: TRBV29-1
CDR3: CSVDSAGQVSYGYTF
DNA: TGCAGCGTTGATTCCGCGGGTCAAGTATCCTATGGCTACACCTTC

J: TRBJ2-3
size: -
D: TRBD2
V: TRBV15
CDR3: CATSRDLRSGSSPSTDTQYF
DNA: TGTGCCACCAGCAGAGATCTAAGAAGCGGGAGTTCCCCGAGCACAGATACGCAGTATTTT

J: TRBJ1-1
size: -
D: -
V: TRBV29-1
CDR3: CSVEPRVNTEAFF
DNA: TGCAGCGTTGAGCCCAGGGTGAACACTGAAGCTTTCTTT

J: TRBJ1-5
size: -
D: -
V: TRBV4-1
CDR3: CASSQSGLWQPQHF
DNA: TGCGCCAGCAGCCAATCAGGGCTCTGGCAGCCCCAGCATTTT

J: TRBJ2-2
size: -
D: -
V: TRBV7-9
CDR3: CASSSRDMNPHGELFF
DNA: TGTGCCAGCAGCTCCCGGGACATGAACCCCCACGGGGAGCTGTTTTTT

J: TRBJ1-3
size: -
D: -
V: TRBV10-3
CDR3: CAISEQGVGNTIYF
DNA: TGTGCCATCAGTGAGCAAGGGGTTGGAAACACCATATATTTT

J: TRBJ2-4
size: -
D: TRBD1
V: TRBV14
CDR3: CASSQEWGTGPQLAKNIQYF
DNA: TGTGCCAGCAGCCAAGAGTGGGGGACAGGGCCTCAACTAGCCAAAAACATTCAGTACTTC

J: TRBJ1-3
size: -
D: -
V: TRBV9
CDR3: CASSVGGKGFYGNTIYF
DNA: TGTGCCAGCAGCGTAGGAGGAAAAGGCTTTTATGGAAACACCATATATTTT

J: TRBJ1-1
size: once
D: -
V: TRBV28
CDR3: CASSLSLTEAFF
DNA: TGTGCCAGCAGTTTAAGTCTGACTGAAGCTTTCTTT

J: TRBJ1-1
size: -
D: TRBD1
V: TRBV9
CDR3: CASSGDRGNTEAFF
DNA: TGTGCCAGCAGCGGGGACAGGGGGAACACTGAAGCTTTCTTT

J: TRBJ2-5
size: -
D: TRBD1
V: TRBV10-3
CDR3: CAIRPDRLDGSAQYF
DNA: TGTGCCATCAGACCGGACAGGCTGGATGGTTCGGCCCAGTACTTC

J: TRBJ1-4
size: -
D: -
V: TRBV19
CDR3: CASSIRATNEKLFF
DNA: TGTGCCAGTAGTATTAGAGCAACTAATGAAAAACTGTTTTTT

J: TRBJ2-7
size: -
D: -
V: TRBV6-1
CDR3: CASSEQQSSYEQYF
DNA: TGTGCCAGCAGTGAACAACAGAGCTCCTACGAGCAGTACTTC

J: TRBJ2-7
size: -
D: TRBD1
V: TRBV4-2
CDR3: CASSQGTGTYEQYF
DNA: TGTGCCAGCAGCCAAGGGACAGGGACGTACGAGCAGTACTTC

J: TRBJ2-7
size: -
D: -
V: TRBV19
CDR3: CASTSGAGYEQYF
DNA: TGTGCCAGTACCTCGGGGGCGGGATACGAGCAGTACTTC

J: TRBJ2-1
size: -
D: -
V: TRBV5-4
CDR3: CASSDRAVSYNEQFF
DNA: TGTGCCAGCAGCGATAGGGCGGTCTCCTACAATGAGCAGTTCTTC

J: TRBJ1-2
size: -
D: -
V: TRBV28
CDR3: CASSPPGVIYGYTF
DNA: TGTGCCAGCAGTCCCCCAGGGGTCATATATGGCTACACCTTC

J: TRBJ2-3
size: -
D: TRBD2
V: TRBV5-3
CDR3: CARSRRLAPSTDTQYF
DNA: TGTGCCAGAAGCCGTAGACTAGCCCCCTCCACAGATACGCAGTATTTT

J: TRBJ2-7
size: -
D: TRBD2
V: TRBV6-1
CDR3: CASTSGRAYEQYF
DNA: TGTGCCAGCACTAGCGGGAGGGCCTACGAGCAGTACTTC

J: TRBJ2-1
size: -
D: -
V: TRBV15
CDR3: CATSLNLAEYNEQFF
DNA: TGTGCCACCAGTCTGAATTTAGCGGAGTACAATGAGCAGTTCTTC

J: TRBJ2-3
size: -
D: TRBD1
V: TRBV19
CDR3: CASSIEGQLRTDTQYF
DNA: TGTGCCAGTAGTATAGAGGGACAGTTACGCACAGATACGCAGTATTTT

J: TRBJ2-7
size: once
D: -
V: TRBV6-5
CDR3: CASSSGWGSSYEQYF
DNA: TGTGCCAGCAGCTCCGGATGGGGTTCGTCCTACGAGCAGTACTTC

J: TRBJ2-7
size: -
D: TRBD1
V: TRBV6-5
CDR3: CASSYSFLGTAYEQYF
DNA: TGTGCCAGCAGTTACTCGTTTCTCGGGACAGCCTACGAGCAGTACTTC

J: TRBJ1-1
size: -
D: TRBD1
V: TRBV5-1
CDR3: CASSAGDRDNTEAFF
DNA: TGCGCCAGCAGCGCAGGGGACAGGGACAACACTGAAGCTTTCTTT

J: TRBJ1-1
size: -
D: -
V: TRBV6-5
CDR3: CASSYSNTEAFF
DNA: TGTGCCAGCAGTTACTCGAACACTGAAGCTTTCTTT

J: TRBJ2-3
size: -
D: TRBD2
V: TRBV19
CDR3: CASSISGTSGRKDTQYF
DNA: TGTGCCAGTAGTATCTCTGGAACTAGCGGGAGAAAAGATACGCAGTATTTT

J: TRBJ2-7
size: -
D: -
V: TRBV12-5
CDR3: CASGLVHDGHYEQYF
DNA: TGTGCTAGTGGTTTGGTACACGACGGACACTACGAGCAGTACTTC

J: TRBJ2-5
size: -
D: -
V: TRBV19
CDR3: CASSIRGVGILRETQYF
DNA: TGTGCCAGTAGTATTAGGGGCGTGGGGATACTTCGAGAGACCCAGTACTTC

J: TRBJ1-1
size: -
D: -
V: TRBV5-1
CDR3: CASSLEASGTEAFF
DNA: TGCGCCAGCAGCTTGGAGGCAAGCGGCACTGAAGCTTTCTTT

J: TRBJ2-7
size: -
D: TRBD1
V: TRBV6-1
CDR3: CASREDRVRAEQYF
DNA: TGTGCCAGCAGGGAAGACAGGGTGAGGGCCGAGCAGTACTTC

J: TRBJ1-2
size: -
D: TRBD1
V: TRBV10-3
CDR3: CATLSGQGGGYTF
DNA: TGTGCCACCCTATCGGGACAGGGGGGCGGCTACACCTTC

J: TRBJ2-7
size: -
D: TRBD2
V: TRBV4-2
CDR3: CASSQEGLAVSSSYEQYF
DNA: TGTGCCAGCAGCCAAGAGGGACTAGCTGTTAGTAGCTCCTACGAGCAGTACTTC

J: TRBJ2-7
size: -
D: TRBD1
V: TRBV27
CDR3: CASSFTTPTGSAYEQYF
DNA: TGTGCCAGCAGTTTTACGACCCCGACAGGGTCGGCCTACGAGCAGTACTTC

J: TRBJ2-1
size: -
D: TRBD2
V: TRBV13
CDR3: CASSRLAGGPGEQFF
DNA: TGTGCCAGCAGTCGTCTAGCGGGAGGGCCGGGTGAGCAGTTCTTC

J: TRBJ1-1
size: -
D: -
V: TRBV7-3
CDR3: CASSLGGAENTEAFF
DNA: TGTGCCAGCAGCTTAGGAGGGGCGGAGAACACTGAAGCTTTCTTT

J: TRBJ2-1
size: -
D: TRBD2
V: TRBV7-3
CDR3: CASSSSGGAYNEQFF
DNA: TGTGCCAGCAGCTCCAGCGGGGGCGCCTACAATGAGCAGTTCTTC

J: TRBJ2-1
size: -
D: -
V: TRBV20-1
CDR3: CSAWDYNEQFF
DNA: TGCAGTGCCTGGGATTACAATGAGCAGTTCTTC

J: TRBJ2-7
size: -
D: TRBD2
V: TRBV5-5
CDR3: CASSSLAGGTYEQYF
DNA: TGTGCCAGCAGCTCACTAGCGGGAGGCACCTACGAGCAGTACTTC

J: TRBJ2-2
size: -
D: -
V: TRBV27
CDR3: CASSLSPSQQLPITGELFF
DNA: TGTGCCAGCAGTTTAAGTCCCTCCCAACAGTTACCGATCACCGGGGAGCTGTTTTTT

J: TRBJ2-5
size: -
D: TRBD2
V: TRBV5-1
CDR3: CASSIPSFGGSKETQYF
DNA: TGCGCCAGCAGCATTCCCTCCTTTGGCGGGAGTAAAGAGACCCAGTACTTC

J: TRBJ2-2
size: -
D: -
V: TRBV4-1
CDR3: CASSQVQTIGTNTGELFF
DNA: TGCGCCAGCAGCCAAGTTCAGACGATCGGGACGAACACCGGGGAGCTGTTTTTT

J: TRBJ2-7
size: -
D: TRBD1
V: TRBV7-2
CDR3: CASSIRFPGQGGDEQYF
DNA: TGTGCCAGCAGCATACGATTCCCGGGACAGGGAGGGGACGAGCAGTACTTC

J: TRBJ2-1
size: -
D: TRBD2
V: TRBV11-3
CDR3: CASSLDSPSGRAGNEQFF
DNA: TGTGCCAGCAGCTTAGATAGTCCTAGCGGGAGGGCCGGCAATGAGCAGTTCTTC

J: TRBJ2-7
size: -
D: TRBD2
V: TRBV6-5
CDR3: CASSYLAGGPREQYF
DNA: TGTGCCAGCAGTTACCTGGCGGGAGGGCCCAGGGAGCAGTACTTC